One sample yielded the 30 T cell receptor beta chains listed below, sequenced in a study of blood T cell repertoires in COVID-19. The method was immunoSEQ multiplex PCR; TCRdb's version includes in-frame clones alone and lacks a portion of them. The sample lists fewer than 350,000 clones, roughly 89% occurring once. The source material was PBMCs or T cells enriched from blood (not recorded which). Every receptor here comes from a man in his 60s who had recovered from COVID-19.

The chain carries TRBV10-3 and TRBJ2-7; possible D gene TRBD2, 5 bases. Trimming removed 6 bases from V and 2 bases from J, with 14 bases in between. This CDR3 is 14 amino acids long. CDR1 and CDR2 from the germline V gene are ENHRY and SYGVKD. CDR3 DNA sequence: TGTGCCATCAGGGACCGCACGAGGGCCTACGAGCAGTACTTC. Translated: CAIRDRTRAYEQYF.

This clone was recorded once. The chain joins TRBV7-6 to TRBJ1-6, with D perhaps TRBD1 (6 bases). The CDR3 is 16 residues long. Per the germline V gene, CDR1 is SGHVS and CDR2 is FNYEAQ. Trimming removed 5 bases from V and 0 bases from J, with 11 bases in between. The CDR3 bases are TGTGCCAGCAGCCGTTCGACAGGCTCCTATAATTCACCCCTCCACTTT. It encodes CASSRSTGSYNSPLHF.

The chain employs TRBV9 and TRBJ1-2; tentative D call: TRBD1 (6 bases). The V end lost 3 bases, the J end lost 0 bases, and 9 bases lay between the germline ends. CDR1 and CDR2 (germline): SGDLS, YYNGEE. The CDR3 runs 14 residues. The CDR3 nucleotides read TGTGCCAGCAGCGGGACAGCAGCTAACTATGGCTACACCTTC. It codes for CASSGTAANYGYTF.

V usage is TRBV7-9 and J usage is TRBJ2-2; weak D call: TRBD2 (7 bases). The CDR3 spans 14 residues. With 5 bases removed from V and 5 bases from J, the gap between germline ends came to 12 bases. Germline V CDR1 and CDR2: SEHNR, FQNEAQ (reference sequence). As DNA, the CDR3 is TGTGCCAGCAGCGAACAGGGAGGGACCGGGGAGCTGTTTTTT. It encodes CASSEQGGTGELFF.

As DNA, the CDR3 is TGTGCCAGTAGTATCCGACAGGGAGGTAGTGCGAGCAATCAGCCCCAGCATTTT. As protein: CASSIRQGGSASNQPQHF. The chain employs TRBV19 and TRBJ1-5; 7 nucleotides align to TRBD1. The CDR3 spans 18 residues. In germline, CDR1 is LNHDA, CDR2 SQIVND (reference sequence). J was trimmed by 1 base and V by 3 bases; bases with no gene match: 12.

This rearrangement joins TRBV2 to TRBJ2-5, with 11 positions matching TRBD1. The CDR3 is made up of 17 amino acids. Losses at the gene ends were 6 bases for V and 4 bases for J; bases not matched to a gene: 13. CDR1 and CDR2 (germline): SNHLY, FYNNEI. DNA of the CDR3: TGTGCCAGCAGAGGACAGGGGGCCGGGGCTAGAGGAGAGACCCAGTACTTC. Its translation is CASRGQGAGARGETQYF.

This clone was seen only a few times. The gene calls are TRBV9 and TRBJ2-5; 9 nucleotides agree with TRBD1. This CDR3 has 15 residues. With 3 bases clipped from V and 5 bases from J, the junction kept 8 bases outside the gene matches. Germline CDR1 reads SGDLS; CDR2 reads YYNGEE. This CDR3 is CASSGQTGGYETQYF. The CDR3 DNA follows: TGTGCCAGCAGCGGCCAGACAGGGGGATACGAGACCCAGTACTTC.

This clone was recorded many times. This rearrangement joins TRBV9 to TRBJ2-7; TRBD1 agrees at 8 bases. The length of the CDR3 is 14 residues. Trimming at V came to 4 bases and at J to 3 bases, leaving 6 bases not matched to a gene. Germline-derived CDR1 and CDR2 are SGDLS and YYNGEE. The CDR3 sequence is CASSRGQGFYEQYF. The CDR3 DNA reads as TGTGCCAGCAGCCGCGGACAGGGCTTCTACGAGCAGTACTTC.

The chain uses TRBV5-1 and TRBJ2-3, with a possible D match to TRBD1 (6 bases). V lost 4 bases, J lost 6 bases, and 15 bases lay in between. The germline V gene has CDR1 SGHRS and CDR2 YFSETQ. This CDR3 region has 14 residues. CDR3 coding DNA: TGCGCCAGCAGCCTAGGACAGAGGGGGGATACGCAGTATTTT. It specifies CASSLGQRGDTQYF.

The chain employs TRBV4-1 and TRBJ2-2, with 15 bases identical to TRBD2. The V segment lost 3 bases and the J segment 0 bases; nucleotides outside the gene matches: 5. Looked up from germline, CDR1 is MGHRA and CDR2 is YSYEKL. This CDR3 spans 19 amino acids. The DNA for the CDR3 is TGCGCCAGCAGCCACACCGGGACTAGCGGGAGGTCGAACACCGGGGAGCTGTTTTTT. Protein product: CASSHTGTSGRSNTGELFF.

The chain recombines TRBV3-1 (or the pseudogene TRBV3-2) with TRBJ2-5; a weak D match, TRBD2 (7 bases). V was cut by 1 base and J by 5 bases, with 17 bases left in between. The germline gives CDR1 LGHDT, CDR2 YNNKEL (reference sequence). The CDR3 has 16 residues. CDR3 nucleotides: TGTGCCAGCAGCCAAGCGCCCGGGGGGCGCGTGGAGACCCAGTACTTC. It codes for CASSQAPGGRVETQYF.

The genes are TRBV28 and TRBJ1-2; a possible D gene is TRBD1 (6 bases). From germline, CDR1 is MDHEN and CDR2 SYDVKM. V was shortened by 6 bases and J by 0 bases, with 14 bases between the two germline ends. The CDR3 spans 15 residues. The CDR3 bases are TGTGCCAGCAGCTACAAACAGGGAGCTAACTATGGCTACACCTTC. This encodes CASSYKQGANYGYTF.

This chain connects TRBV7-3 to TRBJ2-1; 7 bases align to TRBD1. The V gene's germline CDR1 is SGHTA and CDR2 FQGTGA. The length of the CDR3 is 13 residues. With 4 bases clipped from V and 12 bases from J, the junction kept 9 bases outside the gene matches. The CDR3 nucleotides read TGTGCCAGCAGCTCTTCGACAGGGTCGGGGCAGTTCTTC. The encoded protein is CASSSSTGSGQFF.

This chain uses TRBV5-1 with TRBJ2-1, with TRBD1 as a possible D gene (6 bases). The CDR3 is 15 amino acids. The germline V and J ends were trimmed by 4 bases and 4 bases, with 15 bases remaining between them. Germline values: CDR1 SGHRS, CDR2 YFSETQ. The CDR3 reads CASSILRGGYNEQFF. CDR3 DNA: TGCGCCAGCAGCATCCTACGAGGGGGATACAATGAGCAGTTCTTC.

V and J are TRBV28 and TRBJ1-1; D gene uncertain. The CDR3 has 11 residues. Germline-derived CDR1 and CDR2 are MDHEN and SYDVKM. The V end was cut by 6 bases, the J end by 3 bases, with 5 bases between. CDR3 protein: CASRAYTEAFF. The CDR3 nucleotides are TGTGCCAGCAGGGCCTACACTGAAGCTTTCTTT.

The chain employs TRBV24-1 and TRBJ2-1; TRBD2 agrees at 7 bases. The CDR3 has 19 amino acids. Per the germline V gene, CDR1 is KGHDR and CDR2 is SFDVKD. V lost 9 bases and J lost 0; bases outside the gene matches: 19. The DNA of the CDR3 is TGTGCCACCGGGGGGGGGAGAGCGGCTGTTCCCCTCTCCTACAATGAGCAGTTCTTC. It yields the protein CATGGGRAAVPLSYNEQFF.

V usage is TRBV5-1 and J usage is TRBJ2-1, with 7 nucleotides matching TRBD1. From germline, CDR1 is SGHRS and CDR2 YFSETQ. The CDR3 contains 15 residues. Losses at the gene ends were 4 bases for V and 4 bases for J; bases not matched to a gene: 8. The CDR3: CASSNSGGYYNEQFF. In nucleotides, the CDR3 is TGCGCCAGCAGCAACTCAGGGGGTTATTACAATGAGCAGTTCTTC.

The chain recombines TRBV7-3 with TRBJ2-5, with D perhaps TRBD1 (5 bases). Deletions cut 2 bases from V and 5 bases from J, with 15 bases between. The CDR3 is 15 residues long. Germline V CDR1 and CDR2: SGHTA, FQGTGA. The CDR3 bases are TGTGCCAGCAGCTTAGGGGCCCAACAATGGGAGACCCAGTACTTC. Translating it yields CASSLGAQQWETQYF.

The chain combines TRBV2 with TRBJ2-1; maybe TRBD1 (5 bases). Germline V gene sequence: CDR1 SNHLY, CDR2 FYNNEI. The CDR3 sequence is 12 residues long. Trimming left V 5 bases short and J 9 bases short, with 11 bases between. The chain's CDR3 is CASSTGAAEQFF. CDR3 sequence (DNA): TGTGCCAGCAGTACAGGAGCCGCTGAGCAGTTCTTC.

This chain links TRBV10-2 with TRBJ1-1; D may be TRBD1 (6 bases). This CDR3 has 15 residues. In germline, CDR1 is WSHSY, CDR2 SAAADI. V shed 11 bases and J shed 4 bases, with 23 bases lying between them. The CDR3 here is CASGRGGRRGTEAFF. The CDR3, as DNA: TGCGCCTCTGGGAGGGGGGGCAGGAGAGGCACTGAAGCTTTCTTT.

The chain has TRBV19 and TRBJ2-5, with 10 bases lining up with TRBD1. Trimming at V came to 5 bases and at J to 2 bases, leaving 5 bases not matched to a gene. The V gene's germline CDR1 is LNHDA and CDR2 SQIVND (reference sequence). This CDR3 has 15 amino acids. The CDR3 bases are TGTGCCAGTAGTGCCGGGACAGGGGTTCAAGAGACCCAGTACTTC. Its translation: CASSAGTGVQETQYF.

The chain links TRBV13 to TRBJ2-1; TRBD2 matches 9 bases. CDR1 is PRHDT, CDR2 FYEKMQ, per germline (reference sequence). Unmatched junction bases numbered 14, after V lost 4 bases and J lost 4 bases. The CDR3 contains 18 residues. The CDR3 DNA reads TGTGCCAGCAGCTCGTTCGCCTTAGCGGGAGCGGGGTACAATGAGCAGTTCTTC. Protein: CASSSFALAGAGYNEQFF.

CDR3 nucleotide sequence: TGTGCCAGCAAGCCCCGGGGGGGGACCAGCACAGATACGCAGTATTTT. Translated: CASKPRGGTSTDTQYF. The gene calls are TRBV2 and TRBJ2-3; 8 positions agree with TRBD2. This CDR3 is built from 16 residues. Germline V gene sequence: CDR1 SNHLY, CDR2 FYNNEI. V was clipped by 7 bases and J by 0 bases; unmatched bases: 9.

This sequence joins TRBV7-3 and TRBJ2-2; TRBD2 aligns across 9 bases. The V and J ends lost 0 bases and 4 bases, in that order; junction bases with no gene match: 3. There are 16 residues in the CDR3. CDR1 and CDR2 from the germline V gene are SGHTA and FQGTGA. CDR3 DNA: TGTGCCAGCAGCTTAACTGCGGGAGGGGGCACCGGGGAGCTGTTTTTT. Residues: CASSLTAGGGTGELFF.

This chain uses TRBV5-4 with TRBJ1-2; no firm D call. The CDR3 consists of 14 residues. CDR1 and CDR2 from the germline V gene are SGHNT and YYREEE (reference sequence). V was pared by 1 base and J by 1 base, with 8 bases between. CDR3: CASSLTSNNYGYTF. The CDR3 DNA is TGTGCCAGCAGCTTGACGAGTAATAACTATGGCTACACCTTC.

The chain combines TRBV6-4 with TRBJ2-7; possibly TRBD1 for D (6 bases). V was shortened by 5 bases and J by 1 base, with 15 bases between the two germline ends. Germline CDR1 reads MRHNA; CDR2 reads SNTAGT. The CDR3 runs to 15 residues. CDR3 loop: CASSYKQGESYEQYF. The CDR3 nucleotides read TGTGCCAGCAGTTATAAACAGGGAGAATCCTACGAGCAGTACTTC.

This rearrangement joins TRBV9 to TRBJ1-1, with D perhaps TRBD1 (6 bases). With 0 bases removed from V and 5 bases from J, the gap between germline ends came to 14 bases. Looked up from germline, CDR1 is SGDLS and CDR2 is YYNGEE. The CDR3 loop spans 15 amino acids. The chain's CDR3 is CASSVEDGGATEAFF. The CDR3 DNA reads TGTGCCAGCAGCGTAGAGGACGGGGGGGCGACTGAAGCTTTCTTT.

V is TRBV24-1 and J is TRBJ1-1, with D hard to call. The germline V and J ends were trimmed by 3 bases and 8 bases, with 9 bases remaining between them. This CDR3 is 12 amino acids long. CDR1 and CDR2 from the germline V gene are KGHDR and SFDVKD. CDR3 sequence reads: CATSDPMTEAFF. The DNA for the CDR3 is TGTGCCACCAGTGATCCCATGACAGAAGCTTTCTTT.

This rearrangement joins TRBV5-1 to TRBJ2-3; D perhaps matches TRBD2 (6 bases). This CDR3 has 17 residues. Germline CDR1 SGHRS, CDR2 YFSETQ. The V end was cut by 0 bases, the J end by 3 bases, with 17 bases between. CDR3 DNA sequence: TGCGCCAGCAGCTTGGTCTGGGGGTTGGAGGGGACAGATACGCAGTATTTT. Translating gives CASSLVWGLEGTDTQYF. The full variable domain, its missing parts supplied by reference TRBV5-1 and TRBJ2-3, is KAGVTQTPRYLIKTRGQQVTLSCSPISGHRSVSWYQQTPGQGLQFLFEYFSETQRNKGNFPGRFSGRQFSNSRSEMNVSTLELGDSALYLCASSLVWGLEGTDTQYFGPGTRLTVL.

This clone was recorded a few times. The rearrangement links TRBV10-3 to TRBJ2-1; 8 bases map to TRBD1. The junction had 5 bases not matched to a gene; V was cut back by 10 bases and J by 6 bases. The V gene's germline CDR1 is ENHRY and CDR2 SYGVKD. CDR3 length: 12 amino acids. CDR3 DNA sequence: TGTGCCACAGCAGGGGGCGGCAATGAGCAGTTCTTC. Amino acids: CATAGGGNEQFF.